Shown below are 25 T cell receptor beta chains from a single sample sequenced in a study of CD8+ T cells in alopecia areata. RNA was isolated and reverse transcribed to cDNA, the sequencing template. The protocol was immunoSEQ multiplex PCR, while the TCRdb copy is restricted to in-frame clones and leaves out a portion. The top ten hold more than 9% of the sample, which has some 120,000 clones, approximately 47% seen once. Sequencing was carried out using NKG2D-low CD8+ T cells sorted from blood. These receptors all stem from a human donor with alopecia areata.

This clone was detected once. The J gene is TRBJ1-5, the V gene TRBV27, with a tentative D call TRBD1 (6 bases). The CDR3 is 14 residues long. The V and J ends lost 6 bases and 3 bases respectively, with 12 bases between them. The germline V gene encodes CDR1 MNHEY and CDR2 SMNVEV (reference sequence). The CDR3 region has the DNA TGTGCCAGCAGGCCAGGGGTTCCCAATCAGCCCCAGCATTTT. Amino acids: CASRPGVPNQPQHF.

The rearrangement links TRBV7-6 to TRBJ1-2; D is undetermined. The CDR3 is 13 amino acids. Germline lookup yields CDR1 SGHVS and CDR2 FNYEAQ. The ends were cut back, 3 bases at V and 2 bases at J, with 7 bases in the middle. DNA for the CDR3: TGTGCCAGCAGCTTGGAGGAAAACTATGGCTACACCTTC. This gives the protein CASSLEENYGYTF.

The V gene is TRBV7-8, the J gene TRBJ2-3; TRBD1 aligns across 7 bases. CDR1 and CDR2 from the germline V gene are SGHVS and FQNEAQ. CDR3 size: 15 residues. J lost 2 bases, V lost 5 bases, and 7 bases had no gene match. CDR3 bases: TGTGCCAGCAGCCCCTTGGACAGGTCCACAGATACGCAGTATTTT. This codes for CASSPLDRSTDTQYF.

This chain joins TRBV7-2 and TRBJ2-3, with D perhaps matching TRBD2 (6 bases). The V gene's germline CDR1 is SGHTA and CDR2 FQGNSA. The length of the CDR3 is 14 residues. V lost 4 bases and J lost 4, with 12 bases in between. The CDR3 protein is CASSYTGGADTQYF. The CDR3 DNA reads as TGTGCCAGCAGCTATACAGGCGGGGCAGATACGCAGTATTTT.

The chain joins TRBV29-1 to TRBJ2-7; 7 positions agree with TRBD1. The germline V gene encodes CDR1 SQVTM and CDR2 ANQGSEA. There are 12 residues in the CDR3. V lost 6 bases, J lost 6 bases, and 8 bases stayed unmatched. CDR3 nucleotide sequence: TGCAGCGTAGGACAGGATTTTTCCGAGCAGTACTTC. It is translated as CSVGQDFSEQYF.

The V gene is TRBV30, the J gene TRBJ2-2, with 7 bases aligning to TRBD2. The CDR3 spans 18 residues. Trimming at V came to 0 bases and at J to 4 bases, leaving 14 bases not matched to a gene. The germline V gene encodes CDR1 GTSNPN and CDR2 SVGIG (reference sequence). CDR3 sequence (DNA): TGTGCCTGGAGTGTACTATATCGGACTAGGTCGGGCACCGGGGAGCTGTTTTTT. This sequence encodes CAWSVLYRTRSGTGELFF.

This clone was detected a few times. This chain uses TRBV19 with TRBJ2-1, with 8 bases fitting TRBD2. J gave up 6 bases and V 8 bases, and 0 bases lay outside the gene matches. Germline CDR1 is LNHDA and CDR2 is SQIVND (reference sequence). The CDR3 extends over 11 amino acids. The CDR3 coding sequence is TGTGCCAGTCTAGCGGGCAATGAGCAGTTCTTC. It yields the protein CASLAGNEQFF.

This chain connects TRBV9 to TRBJ2-7; 7 bases are shared with TRBD2. CDR3 size: 16 residues. Looked up from germline, CDR1 is SGDLS and CDR2 is YYNGEE. The J segment lost 0 bases and the V segment lost 1 base, leaving 7 bases of the junction unmatched. This CDR3 is CASSVSGLAASYEQYF. For the CDR3, the DNA is TGTGCCAGCAGCGTATCGGGGCTAGCGGCCTCCTACGAGCAGTACTTC.

CDR3 DNA: TGTGCCAGCAGCTTGTACAGCTCTGGGGCCAACGTCCTGACTTTC. It specifies CASSLYSSGANVLTF. The chain uses TRBV11-2 and TRBJ2-6; D gene ambiguous. The CDR3 runs to 15 residues. Trimming cost V 3 bases and J 0 bases, with 6 bases left between them. The germline V gene encodes CDR1 SGHAT and CDR2 FQNNGV.

The chain has TRBV29-1 and TRBJ2-1; a possible D gene is TRBD2 (5 bases). The CDR3 contains 11 residues. Germline CDR1 SQVTM, CDR2 ANQGSEA. Trimming removed 3 bases at V and 8 bases at J, with 8 bases between. The CDR3 sequence is CSVDGEHEQFF. CDR3 nucleotides: TGCAGCGTTGACGGGGAGCATGAGCAGTTCTTC.

The chain recombines TRBV27 with TRBJ2-3; 8 bases agree with TRBD2. Germline lookup yields CDR1 MNHEY and CDR2 SMNVEV (reference sequence). This CDR3 is built from 14 residues. J was trimmed by 4 bases and V by 5 bases; bases with no gene match: 5. CDR3 protein: CASSPREAPDTQYF. The CDR3 nucleotides are TGTGCCAGCAGTCCGCGGGAGGCCCCAGATACGCAGTATTTT.

This chain links TRBV29-1 with TRBJ2-1; D is perhaps TRBD1 or TRBD2 (5 bases each). V lost 4 bases and J lost 2, with 12 bases in between. Germline V gene lookup returns CDR1 SQVTM and CDR2 ANQGSEA. The CDR3 runs to 14 residues. This CDR3 is CSVGLGEPYNEQFF. CDR3 coding DNA: TGCAGCGTTGGGCTAGGGGAGCCCTACAATGAGCAGTTCTTC.

About this clone itself: The sample has other DNA sequences that encode this CDR3 too. This sequence joins TRBV29-1 and TRBJ1-2; possible D gene TRBD1, 5 bases. The V end lost 6 bases, the J end lost 4 bases, and 9 bases lay between the germline ends. The length of the CDR3 is 11 residues. Looked up from germline, CDR1 is SQVTM and CDR2 is ANQGSEA. CDR3 in DNA: TGCAGCGTCCGGGGCCTCTATGGCTACACCTTC. This translates into CSVRGLYGYTF.

This chain uses TRBV7-8 with TRBJ2-7; D is possibly TRBD1 or TRBD2 (5 bases each). The CDR3 extends over 12 amino acids. Per the germline V gene, CDR1 is SGHVS and CDR2 is FQNEAQ. The germline V and J ends were trimmed by 0 bases and 5 bases, with 5 bases remaining between them. CDR3 bases: TGTGCCAGCAGCTTAGCGGGGGACGAGCAGTACTTC. This encodes CASSLAGDEQYF.

This clone is deemed medium-sized (0.01 to 0.1%). This chain links TRBV7-9 with TRBJ2-5; 7 bases are shared with TRBD2. J lost 5 bases, V lost 5 bases, and 5 bases had no gene match. The germline V gene encodes CDR1 SEHNR and CDR2 FQNEAQ (reference sequence). The CDR3 is 13 amino acids. This chain's CDR3 is CASSPSGFETQYF. The CDR3 nucleotides are TGTGCCAGCAGCCCTAGCGGTTTCGAGACCCAGTACTTC.

This clone showed up just a few times. The chain has TRBV5-1 and TRBJ2-1; 7 positions agree with TRBD1. Germline trimming cut 3 bases from V and 0 bases from J; bases unmatched to any gene: 3. This CDR3 spans 15 amino acids. CDR1 is SGHRS and CDR2 is YFSETQ in the germline V gene. CDR3 protein: CASSWGTDSYNEQFF. CDR3 in DNA: TGCGCCAGCAGCTGGGGGACAGACTCCTACAATGAGCAGTTCTTC.

This clone was counted only a few times. The chain uses TRBV28 and TRBJ2-3; TRBD1 might be the D (6 bases). The germline V gene has CDR1 MDHEN and CDR2 SYDVKM. V shed 1 base and J shed 2 bases, with 16 bases lying between them. The CDR3 extends over 17 amino acids. Written as DNA, the CDR3 is TGTGCCAGCAGTTTATCGTCGACAGGACCCCACACAGATACGCAGTATTTT. Encoded protein: CASSLSSTGPHTDTQYF. Supplemented by reference TRBV28 and TRBJ2-3, the full variable domain reads DVKVTQSSRYLVKRTGEKVFLECVQDMDHENMFWYRQDPGLGLRLIYFSYDVKMKEKGDIPEGYSVSREKKERFSLILESASTNQTSMYLCASSLSSTGPHTDTQYFGPGTRLTVL.

This clone was observed a single time. This sequence joins TRBV28 and TRBJ2-4; D is unclear. The germline V gene encodes CDR1 MDHEN and CDR2 SYDVKM. The V end was cut by 4 bases, the J end by 0 bases, with 13 bases between. This CDR3 comprises 16 residues. CDR3 amino acids: CASSSRVILAKNIQYF. CDR3 nucleotides: TGTGCCAGCAGTTCCCGGGTCATACTAGCCAAAAACATTCAGTACTTC.

The rearrangement uses TRBV29-1 and TRBJ1-1; D remains ambiguous. The CDR3 runs 12 residues. Germline loops: CDR1 SQVTM, CDR2 ANQGSEA. V lost 4 bases and J 4 bases, leaving 10 bases between the germline ends. CDR3 amino acids: CSVAWPTTEAFF. The CDR3 DNA sequence: TGCAGCGTTGCTTGGCCGACCACTGAAGCTTTCTTT.

This clone has more than one count but fewer than ten. The V gene is TRBV9, the J gene TRBJ2-1; tentatively, D is TRBD1 or TRBD2 (5 bases each). The CDR3 spans 12 residues. V was shortened by 0 bases and J by 8 bases, with 6 bases between the two germline ends. Germline V gene data show CDR1 as SGDLS and CDR2 as YYNGEE. The CDR3 nucleotides are TGTGCCAGCAGCGTAGGGGGGTATGAGCAGTTCTTC. This translates into CASSVGGYEQFF.

This clone has just a few counts. The chain has TRBV27 and TRBJ1-1; D is ambiguous. CDR3 length: 11 residues. CDR1 and CDR2 from the germline V gene are MNHEY and SMNVEV (reference sequence). With 6 bases removed from V and 5 bases from J, the gap between germline ends came to 7 bases. CDR3 DNA sequence: TGTGCCAGCAGAGCGGGGACTGAAGCTTTCTTT. As protein: CASRAGTEAFF.

V is TRBV29-1 and J is TRBJ2-7; 9 bases map to TRBD2. Germline trimming cut 7 bases from V and 0 bases from J; bases unmatched to any gene: 4. This CDR3 contains 13 residues. Germline CDR1 reads SQVTM; CDR2 reads ANQGSEA. This chain's CDR3 is CSGSGGFSYEQYF. CDR3 in DNA: TGCAGCGGTAGCGGGGGTTTCTCCTACGAGCAGTACTTC.

This clone came up a few times. The V gene is TRBV29-1, the J gene TRBJ2-1, with 15 bases identical to TRBD2. With V trimmed by 7 bases and J by 9 bases, 7 bases remained unmatched. The CDR3 sequence is 14 residues long. Germline CDR1 SQVTM, CDR2 ANQGSEA. CDR3: CSGWRTSGRVEQFF. The CDR3 DNA is TGCAGCGGCTGGAGGACTAGCGGGAGGGTTGAGCAGTTCTTC.

There are a few counts of this clone. The chain employs TRBV29-1 and TRBJ2-7, with 9 bases lining up with TRBD1. The ends lost 7 bases at V and 6 bases at J; junction bases unmatched: 7. The CDR3 consists of 12 residues. Per the germline V gene, CDR1 is SQVTM and CDR2 is ANQGSEA. CDR3 DNA: TGCAGCGCCACAGGACAGGGGTTCGAGCAGTACTTC. Protein sequence: CSATGQGFEQYF.

There are a few counts of this clone. The genes are TRBV29-1 and TRBJ1-2, with TRBD1 identical over 9 bases. Germline V lookup: CDR1 SQVTM, CDR2 ANQGSEA. V lost 6 bases and J lost 3; bases outside the gene matches: 5. The CDR3 covers 13 residues. CDR3 nucleotides: TGCAGCGTCTTACAGGGGGCTGACTATGGCTACACCTTC. Protein: CSVLQGADYGYTF.